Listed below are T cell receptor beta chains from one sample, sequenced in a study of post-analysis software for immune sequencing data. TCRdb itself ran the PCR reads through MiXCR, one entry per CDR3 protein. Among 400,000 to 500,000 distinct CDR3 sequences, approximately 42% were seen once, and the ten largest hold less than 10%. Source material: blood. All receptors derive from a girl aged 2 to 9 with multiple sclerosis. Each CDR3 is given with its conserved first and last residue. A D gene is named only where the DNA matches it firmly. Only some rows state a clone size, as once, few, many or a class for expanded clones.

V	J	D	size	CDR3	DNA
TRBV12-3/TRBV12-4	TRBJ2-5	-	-	CASSVLAPAPQETQYF	TGTGCCAGCTCGGTCCTGGCACCTGCCCCCCAAGAGACCCAGTACTTC
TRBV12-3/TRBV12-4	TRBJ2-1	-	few	CASSLGNSGAGREQFF	TGTGCCAGCAGTTTGGGTAACTCGGGGGCGGGGAGGGAGCAGTTCTTC
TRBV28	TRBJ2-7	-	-	CATHSYEQYF	TGTGCCACCCATTCCTACGAGCAGTACTTC
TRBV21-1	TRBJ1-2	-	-	CASTQDRSSEGYTF	TGTGCCAGCACCCAGGACAGATCCTCAGAGGGCTACACCTTC
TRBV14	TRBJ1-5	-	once	CASSHGTIKRLNQPQHF	TGTGCCAGCAGCCACGGGACTATCAAGAGGCTCAATCAGCCCCAGCATTTT
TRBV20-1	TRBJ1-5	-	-	CSARPLSNQPQHF	TGCAGTGCTAGGCCCTTAAGCAATCAGCCCCAGCATTTT
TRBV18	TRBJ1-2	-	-	CASSPPRYYYGYTF	TGTGCCAGCTCACCACCCCGATATTACTATGGCTACACCTTC
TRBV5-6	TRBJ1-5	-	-	CASSLDHRSVKNQPQHF	TGTGCCAGCAGCTTGGACCACCGGTCGGTTAAAAATCAGCCCCAGCATTTT
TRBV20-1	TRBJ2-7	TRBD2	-	CSAPSRGGPLVNEQYF	TGCAGTGCACCGAGCCGGGGGGGACCCCTAGTCAATGAGCAGTACTTC
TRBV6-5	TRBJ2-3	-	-	CATFRGLYTQYF	TGTGCCACCTTCCGGGGGCTGTATACGCAGTATTTT
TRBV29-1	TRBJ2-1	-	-	CSVEGLSYNEQFF	TGCAGCGTTGAAGGGTTATCGTACAATGAGCAGTTCTTC
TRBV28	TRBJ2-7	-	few	CASSLGHVPYEQYF	TGTGCCAGCAGTTTGGGCCACGTCCCTTACGAGCAGTACTTC
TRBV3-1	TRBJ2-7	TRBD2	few	CASSPASGGPASYEQYF	TGTGCCAGCAGCCCCGCTAGCGGGGGCCCCGCCTCCTACGAGCAGTACTTC
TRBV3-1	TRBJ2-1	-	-	CASSQGLVGRQFF	TGTGCCAGCAGCCAAGGTCTTGTTGGACGCCAGTTCTTC
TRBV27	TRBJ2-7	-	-	CASSTTGSHEQYF	TGTGCCAGCAGCACAACAGGGTCGCACGAGCAGTACTTC
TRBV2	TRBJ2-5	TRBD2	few	CASRRLAGIQETQYF	TGTGCCAGCAGGCGACTAGCGGGTATCCAAGAGACCCAGTACTTC
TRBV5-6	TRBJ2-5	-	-	CASSLEVTTETQYF	TGTGCCAGCAGCTTGGAGGTGACAACAGAGACCCAGTACTTC
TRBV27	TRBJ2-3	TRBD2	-	CASSLLAARSTDTQYF	TGTGCCAGCAGTTTACTAGCGGCACGGAGCACAGATACGCAGTATTTT
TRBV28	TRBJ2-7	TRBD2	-	CASSSSGSNSYEQYF	TGTGCCAGCAGTTCCAGCGGGAGTAACTCCTACGAGCAGTACTTC
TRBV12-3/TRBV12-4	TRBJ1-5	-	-	CASSLGAGEWPQHF	TGTGCCAGCAGTTTAGGGGCAGGGGAGTGGCCCCAGCATTTT
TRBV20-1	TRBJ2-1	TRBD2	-	CSARRGGGGYNEQFF	TGCAGTGCTCGCCGGGGGGGCGGGGGGTACAATGAGCAGTTCTTC
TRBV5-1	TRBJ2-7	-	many	CASSLEAGGSVYEQYF	TGCGCCAGCAGCTTGGAAGCAGGGGGGAGTGTCTACGAGCAGTACTTC
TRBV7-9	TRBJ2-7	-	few	CASSLAHFKDVRPYEQYF	TGTGCCAGCAGCTTAGCACATTTTAAGGACGTTCGACCCTACGAGCAGTACTTC
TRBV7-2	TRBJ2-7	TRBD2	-	CASSLQGPAGVISYEQYF	TGTGCCAGCAGCTTACAGGGCCCGGCGGGAGTTATCTCCTACGAGCAGTACTTC
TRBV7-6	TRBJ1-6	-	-	CASSLARGMGYSPLHF	TGTGCCAGCAGCTTAGCGAGGGGGATGGGGTATTCACCCCTCCACTTT
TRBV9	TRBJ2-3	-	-	CASSVFWEGTDTQYF	TGTGCCAGCAGCGTATTTTGGGAGGGCACAGATACGCAGTATTTT
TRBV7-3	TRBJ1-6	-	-	CASSTQGPGNSPLHF	TGTGCCAGCAGCACCCAGGGTCCGGGTAATTCACCCCTCCACTTT
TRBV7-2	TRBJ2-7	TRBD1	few	CASSFYWDRLYEQYF	TGTGCCAGCAGCTTCTACTGGGACAGGCTCTACGAGCAGTACTTC
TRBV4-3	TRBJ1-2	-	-	CASSQDRRGNYGYTF	TGCGCCAGCAGCCAAGATCGAAGGGGGAACTATGGCTACACCTTC